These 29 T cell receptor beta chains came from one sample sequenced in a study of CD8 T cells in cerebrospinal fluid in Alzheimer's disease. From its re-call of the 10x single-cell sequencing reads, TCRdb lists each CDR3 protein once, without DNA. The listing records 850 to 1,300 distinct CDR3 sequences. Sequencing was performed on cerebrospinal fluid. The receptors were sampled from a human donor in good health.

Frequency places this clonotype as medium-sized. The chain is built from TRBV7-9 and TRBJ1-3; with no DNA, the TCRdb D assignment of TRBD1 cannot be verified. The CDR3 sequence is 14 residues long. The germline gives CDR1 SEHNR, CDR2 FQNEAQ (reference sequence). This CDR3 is CASSLGQGGDTIYF.

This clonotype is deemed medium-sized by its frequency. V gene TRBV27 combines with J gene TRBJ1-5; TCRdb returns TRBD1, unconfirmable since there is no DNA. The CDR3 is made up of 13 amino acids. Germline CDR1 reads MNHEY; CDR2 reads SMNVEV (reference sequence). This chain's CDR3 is CASSATVVRPQHF.

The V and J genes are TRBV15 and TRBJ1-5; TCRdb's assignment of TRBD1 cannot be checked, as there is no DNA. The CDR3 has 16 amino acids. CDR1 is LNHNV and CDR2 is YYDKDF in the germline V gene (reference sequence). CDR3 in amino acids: CATSSGEGISNQPQHF.

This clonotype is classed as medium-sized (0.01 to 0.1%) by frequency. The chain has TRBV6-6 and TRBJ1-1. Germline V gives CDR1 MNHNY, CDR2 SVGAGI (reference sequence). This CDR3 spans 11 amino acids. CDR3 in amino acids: CASLGLTEAFF.

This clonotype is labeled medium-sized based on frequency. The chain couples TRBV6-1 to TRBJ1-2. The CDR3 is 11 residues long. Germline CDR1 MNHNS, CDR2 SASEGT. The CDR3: CASSEFQGYTF.

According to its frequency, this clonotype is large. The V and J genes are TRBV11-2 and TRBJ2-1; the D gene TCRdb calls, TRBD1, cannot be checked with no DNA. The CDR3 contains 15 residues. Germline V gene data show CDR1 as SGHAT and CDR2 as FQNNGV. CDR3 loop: CASSRGQGSYNEQFF.

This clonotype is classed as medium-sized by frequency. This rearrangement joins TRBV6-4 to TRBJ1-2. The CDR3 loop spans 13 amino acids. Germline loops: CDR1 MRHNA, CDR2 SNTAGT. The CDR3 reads CASSDGGLYGYTF.

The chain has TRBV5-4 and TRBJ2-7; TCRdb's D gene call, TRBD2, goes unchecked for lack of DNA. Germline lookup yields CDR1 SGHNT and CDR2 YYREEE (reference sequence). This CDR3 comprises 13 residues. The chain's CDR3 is CASSLDGGYEQYF.

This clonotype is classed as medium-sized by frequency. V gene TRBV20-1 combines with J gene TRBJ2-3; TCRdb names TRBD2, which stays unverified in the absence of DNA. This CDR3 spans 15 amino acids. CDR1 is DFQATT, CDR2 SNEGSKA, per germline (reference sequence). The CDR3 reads CSARGAAGASDTQYF.

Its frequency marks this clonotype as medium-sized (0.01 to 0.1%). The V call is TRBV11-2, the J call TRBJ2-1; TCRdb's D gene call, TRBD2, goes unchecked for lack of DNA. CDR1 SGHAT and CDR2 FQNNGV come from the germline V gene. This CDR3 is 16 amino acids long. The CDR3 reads CASSLYGASGGIVQFF.

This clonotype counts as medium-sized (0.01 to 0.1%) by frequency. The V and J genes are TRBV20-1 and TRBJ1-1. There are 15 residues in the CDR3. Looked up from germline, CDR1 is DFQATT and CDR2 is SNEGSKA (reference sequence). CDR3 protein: CSARDLRKGFTEAFF.

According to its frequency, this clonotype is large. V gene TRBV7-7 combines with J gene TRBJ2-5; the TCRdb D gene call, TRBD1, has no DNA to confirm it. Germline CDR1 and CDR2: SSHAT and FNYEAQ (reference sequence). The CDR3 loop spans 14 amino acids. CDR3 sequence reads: CASSLLTAGATQYF.

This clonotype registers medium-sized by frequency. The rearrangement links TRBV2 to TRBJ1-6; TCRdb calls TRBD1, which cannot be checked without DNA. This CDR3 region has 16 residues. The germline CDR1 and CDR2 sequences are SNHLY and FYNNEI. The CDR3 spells CASISPGTASMGSLHF.

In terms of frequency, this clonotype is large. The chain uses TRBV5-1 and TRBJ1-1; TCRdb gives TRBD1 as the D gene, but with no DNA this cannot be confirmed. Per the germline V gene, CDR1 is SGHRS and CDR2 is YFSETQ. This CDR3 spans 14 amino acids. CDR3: CASSSEGQDTEAFF.

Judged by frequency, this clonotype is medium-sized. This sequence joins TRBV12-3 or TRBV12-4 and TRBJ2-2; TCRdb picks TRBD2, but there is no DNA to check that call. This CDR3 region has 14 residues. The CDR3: CASLSGVNTGELFF.

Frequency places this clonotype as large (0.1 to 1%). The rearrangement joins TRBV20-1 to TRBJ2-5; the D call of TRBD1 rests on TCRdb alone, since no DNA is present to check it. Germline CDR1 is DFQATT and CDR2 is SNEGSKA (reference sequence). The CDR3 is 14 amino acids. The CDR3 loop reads CSARNDRVRETQYF.

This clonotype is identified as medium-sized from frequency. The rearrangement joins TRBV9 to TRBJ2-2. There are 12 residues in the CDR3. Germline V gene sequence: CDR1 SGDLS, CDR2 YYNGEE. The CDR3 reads CASRPSAGELFF.

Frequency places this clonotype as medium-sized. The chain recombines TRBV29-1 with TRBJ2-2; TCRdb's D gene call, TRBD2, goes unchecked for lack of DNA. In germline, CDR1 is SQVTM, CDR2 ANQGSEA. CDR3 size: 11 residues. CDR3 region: CSGEGNGELFF.

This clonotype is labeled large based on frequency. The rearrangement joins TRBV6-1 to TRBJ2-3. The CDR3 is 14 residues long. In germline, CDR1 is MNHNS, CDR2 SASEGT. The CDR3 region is CASTEGVGTDTQYF.

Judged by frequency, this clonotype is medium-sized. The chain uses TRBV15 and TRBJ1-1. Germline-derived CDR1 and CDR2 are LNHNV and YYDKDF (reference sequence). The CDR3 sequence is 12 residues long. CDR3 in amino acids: CATSRVHTEAFF.

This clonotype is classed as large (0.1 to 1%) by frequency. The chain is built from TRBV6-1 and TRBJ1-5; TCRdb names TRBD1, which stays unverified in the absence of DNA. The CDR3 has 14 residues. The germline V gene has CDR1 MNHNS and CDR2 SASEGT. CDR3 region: CASSEVRGSQPQHF.

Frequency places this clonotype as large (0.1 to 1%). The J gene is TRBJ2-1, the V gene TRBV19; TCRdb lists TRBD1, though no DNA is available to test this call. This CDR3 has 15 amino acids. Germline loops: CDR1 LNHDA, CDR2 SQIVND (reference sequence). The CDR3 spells CASTIGAGQGSEQFF.

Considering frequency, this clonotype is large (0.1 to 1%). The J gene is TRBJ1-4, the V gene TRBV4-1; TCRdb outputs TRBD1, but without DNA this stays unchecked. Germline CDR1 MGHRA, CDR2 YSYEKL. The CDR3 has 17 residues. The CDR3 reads CASSQDAGQNPNEKLFF.

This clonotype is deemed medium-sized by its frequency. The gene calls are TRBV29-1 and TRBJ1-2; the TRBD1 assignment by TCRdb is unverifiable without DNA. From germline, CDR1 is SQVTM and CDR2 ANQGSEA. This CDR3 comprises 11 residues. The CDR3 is CSVGGNYGYTF.

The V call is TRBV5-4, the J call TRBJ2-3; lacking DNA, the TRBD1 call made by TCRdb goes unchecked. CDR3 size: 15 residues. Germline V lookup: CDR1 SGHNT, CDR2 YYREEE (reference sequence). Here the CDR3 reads CASSPTGTAPDTQYF.

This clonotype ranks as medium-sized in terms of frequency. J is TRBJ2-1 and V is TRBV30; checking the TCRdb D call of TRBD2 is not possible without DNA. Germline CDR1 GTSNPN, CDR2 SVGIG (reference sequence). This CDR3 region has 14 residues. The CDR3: CAGILAGGPYEQFF.

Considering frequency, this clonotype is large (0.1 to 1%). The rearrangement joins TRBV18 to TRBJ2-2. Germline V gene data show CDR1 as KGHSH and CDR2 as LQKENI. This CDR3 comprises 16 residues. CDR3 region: CASSPEDSMNTGELFF. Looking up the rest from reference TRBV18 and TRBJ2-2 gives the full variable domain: NAGVMQNPRHLVRRRGQEARLRCSPMKGHSHVYWYRQLPEEGLKFMVYLQKENIIDESGMPKERFSAEFPKEGPSILRIQQVVRGDSAAYFCASSPEDSMNTGELFFGEGSRLTVL.

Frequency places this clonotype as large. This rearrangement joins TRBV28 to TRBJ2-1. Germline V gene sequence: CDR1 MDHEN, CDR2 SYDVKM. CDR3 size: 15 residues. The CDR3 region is CASSSGGASKNEQFF.

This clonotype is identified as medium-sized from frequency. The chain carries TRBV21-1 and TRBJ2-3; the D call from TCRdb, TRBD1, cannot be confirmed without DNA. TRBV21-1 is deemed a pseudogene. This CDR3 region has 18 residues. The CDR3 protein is CASSKVGGKRTYTDTQYF.